The 21 T cell receptor beta chains presented below share a single source sample, sequenced in a study of T cell responses to AZD1222 COVID-19 vaccine. Profiled with immunoSEQ multiplex PCR; TCRdb holds only in-frame clones, not every one. The sample shows 110,000 or so clones, roughly 90% of them seen only once. The sequenced sample was peripheral blood, obtained 28 days after the second AZD1222 dose. These receptors all come from an adult who received the AZD1222 COVID-19 vaccine.

This chain joins TRBV20-1 and TRBJ2-7, with TRBD1 matching 9 bases. Germline V lookup: CDR1 DFQATT, CDR2 SNEGSKA (reference sequence). There are 15 residues in the CDR3. V gave up 3 bases and J gave up 5 bases; unmatched junction bases: 11. The CDR3, as DNA: TGCAGTGCTAGTGAAGTCGGGACAGGGTTCGACGAGCAGTACTTC. Translated: CSASEVGTGFDEQYF.

The chain joins TRBV5-6 to TRBJ2-5, with unresolved D. The CDR3 is made up of 13 amino acids. V lost 7 bases and J lost 1, with 11 bases in between. Per germline, CDR1 SGHDT and CDR2 YYEEEE. CDR3 DNA: TGTGCCAGCGGTCTAGAGAGCCAAGAGACCCAGTACTTC. Encoded protein: CASGLESQETQYF.

The chain links TRBV4-1 to TRBJ1-2; 8 nucleotides line up with TRBD1. This CDR3 contains 16 residues. The germline V gene has CDR1 MGHRA and CDR2 YSYEKL. With 0 bases clipped from V and 5 bases from J, the junction kept 8 bases outside the gene matches. This CDR3 reads CASSQEMATGEYGYTF. The CDR3 DNA sequence: TGCGCCAGCAGCCAAGAAATGGCGACAGGGGAATATGGCTACACCTTC.

The chain employs TRBV7-2 and TRBJ1-3; D not certain. Germline values: CDR1 SGHTA, CDR2 FQGNSA. The CDR3 loop spans 13 amino acids. With 2 bases removed from V and 8 bases from J, the gap between germline ends came to 10 bases. The CDR3 loop reads CASSLWVPDTIYF. In nucleotides, the CDR3 is TGTGCCAGCAGCTTATGGGTGCCGGACACCATATATTTT.

The V call is TRBV13, the J call TRBJ2-2; a weak D match, TRBD2 (6 bases). V gave up 3 bases and J gave up 6 bases, with 11 bases separating them. This CDR3 is built from 14 residues. Per germline, CDR1 PRHDT and CDR2 FYEKMQ (reference sequence). The CDR3 coding sequence is TGTGCCAGCAGCTTTCGACTAGAATCCGGGGAGCTGTTTTTT. Translated, it gives CASSFRLESGELFF.

This sequence joins TRBV5-5 and TRBJ2-7, with 11 bases identical to TRBD1. CDR3 size: 15 residues. The germline V gene has CDR1 SGHKS and CDR2 YYEKEE (reference sequence). The J segment lost 2 bases and the V segment lost 6 bases, leaving 7 bases of the junction unmatched. The CDR3 reads CASTRAGQGAYEQYF. CDR3 nucleotide sequence: TGTGCCAGCACACGTGCGGGACAGGGGGCCTACGAGCAGTACTTC.

This chain uses TRBV6-4 with TRBJ1-1; D remains ambiguous. The CDR3 sequence is 13 residues long. Looked up from germline, CDR1 is MRHNA and CDR2 is SNTAGT. V shed 4 bases and J shed 4 bases, with 10 bases lying between them. The CDR3 DNA is TGTGCCAGCAGTGGTGCGGCGGGCACTGAAGCTTTCTTT. It specifies CASSGAAGTEAFF.

The V call is TRBV30, the J call TRBJ2-1; 11 bases map to TRBD2. The CDR3 contains 14 residues. V was pared by 4 bases and J by 4 bases, with 3 bases of the junction left unmatched. Germline CDR1 reads GTSNPN; CDR2 reads SVGIG (reference sequence). The CDR3 DNA reads TGTGCCTGGAACCTAGCGGGAGGATACAATGAGCAGTTCTTC. Its translation: CAWNLAGGYNEQFF.

This clone was recorded only once. This sequence joins TRBV11-2 and TRBJ2-2; 10 bases agree with TRBD1. The germline CDR1 and CDR2 sequences are SGHAT and FQNNGV. The CDR3 is 15 residues long. V dropped 3 bases and J dropped 4; count of bases not matched to a gene: 2. CDR3 DNA: TGTGCCAGCAGCTTCGGGACAGGGGTCACCGGGGAGCTGTTTTTT. Protein: CASSFGTGVTGELFF.

In its sample, this clone was seen once. The J gene is TRBJ1-2, the V gene TRBV19, with 10 bases lining up with TRBD1. This CDR3 comprises 13 residues. J lost 3 bases, V lost 10 bases, and 5 bases had no gene match. The germline CDR1 and CDR2 sequences are LNHDA and SQIVND (reference sequence). The CDR3 reads CATGQGNYYGYTF. CDR3 DNA sequence: TGTGCCACGGGACAGGGGAATTACTATGGCTACACCTTC.

V is TRBV19 and J is TRBJ2-3; 7 nucleotides agree with TRBD2. After removal of 5 bases from V and 7 bases from J, the junction contained 18 bases not matched to a gene. Looked up from germline, CDR1 is LNHDA and CDR2 is SQIVND (reference sequence). This CDR3 spans 17 amino acids. In DNA, the CDR3 is TGTGCCAGTAGTGCCCGGGGTGGAGAATCGGGGGGAAATACGCAGTATTTT. Translation gives CASSARGGESGGNTQYF. Variable domain in full (rest from reference TRBV19 and TRBJ2-3): DGGITQSPKYLFRKEGQNVTLSCEQNLNHDAMYWYRQDPGQGLRLIYYSQIVNDFQKGDIAEGYSVSREKKESFPLTVTSAQKNPTAFYLCASSARGGESGGNTQYFGPGTRLTVL.

This clone was recorded only once. V is TRBV7-3 and J is TRBJ1-2, with D possibly matching TRBD1 (6 bases). Per germline, CDR1 SGHTA and CDR2 FQGTGA. V lost 4 bases and J lost 1, with 13 bases in between. The CDR3 has 15 residues. CDR3 DNA sequence: TGTGCCAGCAGCTCACAGGGAGGGGGTAACTATGGCTACACCTTC. Protein product: CASSSQGGGNYGYTF.

J is TRBJ1-2 and V is TRBV5-1; D is unresolved. The CDR3 extends over 15 amino acids. V was clipped by 3 bases and J by 3 bases, with 15 bases between them. Germline lookup yields CDR1 SGHRS and CDR2 YFSETQ. The CDR3 DNA follows: TGCGCCAGCAGCTCCCAAGGTGGGGTGGACTATGGCTACACCTTC. Its protein product is CASSSQGGVDYGYTF.

CDR3 protein: CASSRTGMVTQYF. CDR3 coding DNA: TGTGCCAGCAGCCGGACAGGGATGGTGACCCAGTACTTC. V is TRBV13 and J is TRBJ2-5; 8 nucleotides line up with TRBD1. Germline trimming cut 5 bases from V and 7 bases from J; bases unmatched to any gene: 6. The CDR3 runs 13 residues. Germline values: CDR1 PRHDT, CDR2 FYEKMQ (reference sequence).

The chain is built from TRBV9 and TRBJ2-5; 10 positions match TRBD2. Germline trimming cut 1 base from V and 5 bases from J; bases unmatched to any gene: 8. The CDR3 consists of 16 residues. The germline V gene has CDR1 SGDLS and CDR2 YYNGEE. CDR3 DNA sequence: TGTGCCAGCAGCGTATGGTCGGCTAGCGGGAGCGAGACCCAGTACTTC. It yields the protein CASSVWSASGSETQYF.

The rearrangement links TRBV19 to TRBJ2-7; 7 nucleotides line up with TRBD1. The V and J ends lost 5 bases and 6 bases, in that order; junction bases with no gene match: 10. Looked up from germline, CDR1 is LNHDA and CDR2 is SQIVND (reference sequence). The CDR3 is 14 residues long. The CDR3 spells CASSGDSLGIEQYF. The CDR3 nucleotides are TGTGCCAGTAGTGGGGACAGCCTGGGCATCGAGCAGTACTTC.

The V call is TRBV10-1, the J call TRBJ1-2; weak D call: TRBD1 (5 bases). Germline V gene lookup returns CDR1 WNHNN and CDR2 SYGVQD (reference sequence). Trimming removed 0 bases from V and 2 bases from J, with 13 bases in between. The CDR3 is made up of 16 amino acids. The CDR3 here is CASSESKAGTNYGYTF. The CDR3 bases are TGCGCCAGCAGTGAGTCGAAGGCAGGGACGAACTATGGCTACACCTTC.

This sequence joins TRBV6-1 and TRBJ2-4; D gene unclear. CDR3 length equals 13 residues. Deletions cut 2 bases from V and 6 bases from J, with 8 bases between. Germline lookup yields CDR1 MNHNS and CDR2 SASEGT. CDR3: CASSENPANIQYF. The CDR3 nucleotides read TGTGCCAGCAGTGAAAATCCAGCAAACATTCAGTACTTC.

The chain links TRBV19 to TRBJ2-5; 15 bases match TRBD2. The germline V gene has CDR1 LNHDA and CDR2 SQIVND (reference sequence). Trimming cost V 8 bases and J 7 bases; bases outside gene matches: 14. The CDR3 loop spans 17 amino acids. The CDR3 DNA reads as TGTGCCAGTGGACCCGGGACTAGCGGGGGGTTTGGAGGGACCCAGTACTTC. Amino acid sequence: CASGPGTSGGFGGTQYF. The whole variable domain, filled in from reference TRBV19 and TRBJ2-5, reads DGGITQSPKYLFRKEGQNVTLSCEQNLNHDAMYWYRQDPGQGLRLIYYSQIVNDFQKGDIAEGYSVSREKKESFPLTVTSAQKNPTAFYLCASGPGTSGGFGGTQYFGPGTRLLVL.

The gene calls are TRBV18 and TRBJ1-2, with TRBD1 identical over 7 bases. V was pared by 3 bases and J by 4 bases, with 5 bases of the junction left unmatched. The V gene's germline CDR1 is KGHSH and CDR2 LQKENI. The CDR3 runs 14 residues. CDR3: CASSPSGQPYGYTF. DNA of the CDR3: TGTGCCAGCTCACCGTCGGGACAGCCCTATGGCTACACCTTC.

This chain connects TRBV6-2 or TRBV6-3 to TRBJ2-7, with D unclear. CDR1 MNHEY and CDR2 SVGEGT come from the germline V gene. CDR3 length: 13 residues. Trimming left V 0 bases short and J 1 base short, with 4 bases between. This CDR3 reads CASSYSLSYEQYF. The CDR3 nucleotides read TGTGCCAGCAGTTACTCCCTATCCTACGAGCAGTACTTC.